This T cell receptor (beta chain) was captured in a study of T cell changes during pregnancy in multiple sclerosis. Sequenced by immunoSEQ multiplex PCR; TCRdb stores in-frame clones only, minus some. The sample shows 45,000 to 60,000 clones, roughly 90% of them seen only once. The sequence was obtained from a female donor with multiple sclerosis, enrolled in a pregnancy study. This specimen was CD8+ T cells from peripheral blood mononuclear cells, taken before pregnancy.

This CDR3 reads CASSDDGVGSYEQYF. In DNA form, the CDR3 reads TGTGCCAGCAGTGATGATGGAGTGGGCTCCTACGAGCAGTACTTC. This chain connects TRBV2 to TRBJ2-7; D gene ambiguous. Trimming removed 3 bases at V and 0 bases at J, with 12 bases between. The CDR3 extends over 15 amino acids. Looked up from germline, CDR1 is SNHLY and CDR2 is FYNNEI.